The 25 T cell receptor beta chains below come from one sample, sequenced in a study of vaccination effects on CD4 cells after COVID-19. These receptors have no known antigen. CD4+ T cells were isolated after around 10 days of culture. TCRdb's table, derived via immunoSEQ multiplex PCR, lists solely in-frame clones and lacks some. The sample has around 40,000 clones; 65% to 70% are singletons. This sample comprised CD4+ T cells from PBMCs cultured without peptide, obtained before COVID-19 vaccination. The receptor set was obtained from a human donor who received a COVID-19 vaccine.

The CDR3 DNA follows: TGTGCCAGCAGACACTCCGGCGGGGGGGCCGATACGCAGTATTTT. Translating it yields CASRHSGGGADTQYF. The gene calls are TRBV6-4 and TRBJ2-3; 9 bases fit TRBD2. Germline CDR1 and CDR2: MRHNA and SNTAGT. This CDR3 has 15 residues. With V trimmed by 6 bases and J by 6 bases, 10 bases remained unmatched.

The chain recombines TRBV24-1 with TRBJ2-1; D remains unclear. Trimming removed 4 bases from V and 0 bases from J, with 9 bases in between. The CDR3 totals 15 residues. The germline V gene has CDR1 KGHDR and CDR2 SFDVKD. CDR3 sequence reads: CATSEHFSSYNEQFF. CDR3 sequence (DNA): TGTGCCACCAGTGAGCATTTTAGCTCCTACAATGAGCAGTTCTTC.

This clone was detected a few times. The chain combines TRBV25-1 with TRBJ2-3; D is unresolved. Trimming took off 4 bases at V and 0 bases at J, with 2 bases between the two ends. The CDR3 contains 12 residues. CDR1 and CDR2 (germline): MGHDK, SYGVNS. This CDR3 reads CASSVSTDTQYF. The CDR3 nucleotides read TGTGCCAGCAGTGTCAGCACAGATACGCAGTATTTT.

This clone was seen a few times. The J gene is TRBJ2-1, the V gene TRBV7-9; D might be TRBD1 or TRBD2, each matching 5 bases. With 5 bases removed from V and 0 bases from J, the gap between germline ends came to 11 bases. CDR3 size: 15 residues. Germline assignment: CDR1 SEHNR and CDR2 FQNEAQ (reference sequence). In DNA form, the CDR3 reads TGTGCCAGCAGCCTCCGGGACGGCTCCTACAATGAGCAGTTCTTC. As protein: CASSLRDGSYNEQFF.

This chain connects TRBV19 to TRBJ2-2; 7 bases are shared with TRBD2. This CDR3 is built from 14 residues. Germline V gene data show CDR1 as LNHDA and CDR2 as SQIVND (reference sequence). V shed 1 base, J shed 4 bases, and the junction held 0 bases outside the gene matches. The CDR3 region is CASSIGGGTGELFF. CDR3 in DNA: TGTGCCAGTAGTATAGGGGGGGGCACCGGGGAGCTGTTTTTT.

The CDR3 protein is CASSLFLTNEQYF. Written as DNA, the CDR3 is TGTGCCAGCAGCTTATTCCTTACCAACGAGCAGTACTTC. The V and J genes are TRBV11-2 and TRBJ2-7; the D is unclear. Germline V lookup: CDR1 SGHAT, CDR2 FQNNGV. This CDR3 is built from 13 residues. Trimming removed 2 bases at V and 5 bases at J, with 10 bases between.

The rearrangement links TRBV11-1 to TRBJ1-6, with a weak D call TRBD1 (5 bases). CDR1 is SGHAT and CDR2 is FQDESV in the germline V gene (reference sequence). The CDR3 spans 15 residues. V gave up 0 bases and J gave up 8 bases, with 11 bases separating them. The CDR3 region has the DNA TGTGCCAGCAGCTTAGCCGACAGAGATTATTCACCCCTCCACTTT. Translated: CASSLADRDYSPLHF.

The sample holds one count of this clone. V usage is TRBV5-1 and J usage is TRBJ2-5; no reliable D call. The CDR3 runs to 14 residues. Germline V gene lookup returns CDR1 SGHRS and CDR2 YFSETQ. Trimming took off 3 bases at V and 2 bases at J, with 11 bases between the two ends. The CDR3 spells CASSWVWRQETQYF. CDR3 DNA: TGCGCCAGCAGCTGGGTTTGGCGGCAAGAGACCCAGTACTTC. The full variable domain, its missing parts supplied by reference TRBV5-1 and TRBJ2-5, is KAGVTQTPRYLIKTRGQQVTLSCSPISGHRSVSWYQQTPGQGLQFLFEYFSETQRNKGNFPGRFSGRQFSNSRSEMNVSTLELGDSALYLCASSWVWRQETQYFGPGTRLLVL.

The J gene is TRBJ2-7, the V gene TRBV29-1, with D possibly matching TRBD1 (5 bases). Trimming took 5 bases from V and 0 from J, leaving 8 bases between them. Germline values: CDR1 SQVTM, CDR2 ANQGSEA. The CDR3 contains 12 residues. In nucleotides, the CDR3 is TGCAGCGTTCACACAGGCTCCTACGAGCAGTACTTC. Protein sequence: CSVHTGSYEQYF.

This clone was seen more than once but under ten times. V and J are TRBV6-4 and TRBJ2-2, with D unclear. The CDR3 covers 14 residues. Germline CDR1 and CDR2: MRHNA and SNTAGT. V was shortened by 3 bases and J by 1 base, with 6 bases between the two germline ends. This chain's CDR3 is CASSERRNTGELFF. The CDR3, as DNA: TGTGCCAGCAGTGAGCGAAGGAACACCGGGGAGCTGTTTTTT.

The chain joins TRBV5-1 to TRBJ2-3, with 8 nucleotides matching TRBD1. The CDR3 is 18 amino acids. The junction had 11 bases not matched to a gene; V was cut back by 0 bases and J by 2 bases. Germline loops: CDR1 SGHRS, CDR2 YFSETQ. DNA for the CDR3: TGCGCCAGCAGCTTGGGGTTACAACAGGGGGGCCTCACAGATACGCAGTATTTT. Translating gives CASSLGLQQGGLTDTQYF.

This clone was counted between two and nine times. V usage is TRBV19 and J usage is TRBJ1-2; tentative D call: TRBD1 (5 bases). V lost 0 bases to trimming and J lost 7 bases, with 15 bases between them. Germline CDR1 reads LNHDA; CDR2 reads SQIVND (reference sequence). The CDR3 is made up of 15 amino acids. The CDR3 loop is CASSIDMGDLAGYTF. The CDR3, as DNA: TGTGCCAGTAGTATAGATATGGGGGATCTTGCTGGCTACACCTTC. Combining the CDR3 with reference TRBV19 and TRBJ1-2 gives the whole variable domain DGGITQSPKYLFRKEGQNVTLSCEQNLNHDAMYWYRQDPGQGLRLIYYSQIVNDFQKGDIAEGYSVSREKKESFPLTVTSAQKNPTAFYLCASSIDMGDLAGYTFGSGTRLTVV.

The rearrangement joins TRBV24-1 to TRBJ2-5, with a weak D call TRBD1 (6 bases). CDR3 size: 13 residues. Trimming cost V 1 base and J 5 bases, with 7 bases left between them. The germline CDR1 and CDR2 sequences are KGHDR and SFDVKD. CDR3 loop: CATSDFRGETQYF. In DNA form, the CDR3 reads TGTGCCACCAGTGATTTTAGGGGGGAGACCCAGTACTTC.

This chain connects TRBV3-1 (or the pseudogene TRBV3-2) to TRBJ1-2; no reliable D call. CDR1 is LGHDT and CDR2 is YNNKEL in the germline V gene (reference sequence). The CDR3 has 14 residues. Trimming took off 0 bases at V and 4 bases at J, with 9 bases between the two ends. CDR3 DNA sequence: TGTGCCAGCAGCCAAGATTTGGCGGGCTATGGCTACACCTTC. It encodes CASSQDLAGYGYTF.

The chain links TRBV6-6 to TRBJ1-3; D is unresolved. V lost 0 bases, J lost 0 bases, and 9 bases lay in between. CDR3 size: 16 residues. Germline V gene sequence: CDR1 MNHNY, CDR2 SVGAGI (reference sequence). The CDR3 coding sequence is TGTGCCAGCAGTTACTCGACCGGGTTCTCTGGAAACACCATATATTTT. Protein: CASSYSTGFSGNTIYF.

This chain connects TRBV5-1 to TRBJ1-2; D possibly corresponds to TRBD1 (5 bases). Trimming stripped 3 bases from V and 0 bases from J, with 9 bases between. The CDR3 consists of 14 residues. Germline V CDR1 and CDR2: SGHRS, YFSETQ. This chain's CDR3 is CASSSQGPNYGYTF. The CDR3 nucleotides read TGCGCCAGCAGCTCCCAGGGTCCTAACTATGGCTACACCTTC.

The chain has TRBV18 and TRBJ1-2, with TRBD1 identical over 7 bases. V lost 6 bases, J lost 4 bases, and 8 bases stayed unmatched. Germline V gene lookup returns CDR1 KGHSH and CDR2 LQKENI. The CDR3 totals 14 residues. As DNA, the CDR3 is TGTGCCAGCTCGCCCGGGACAGACTTCTATGGCTACACCTTC. Encoded protein: CASSPGTDFYGYTF.

The chain joins TRBV28 to TRBJ1-2; D call uncertain. Trimming shortened V by 6 bases and J by 2 bases, and 7 bases separated the two germline ends. Germline V CDR1 and CDR2: MDHEN, SYDVKM. The CDR3 is made up of 12 amino acids. The CDR3 spells CASSTLNYGYTF. The CDR3 DNA sequence: TGTGCCAGCAGCACGTTAAACTATGGCTACACCTTC.

The chain links TRBV7-9 to TRBJ1-1, with D possibly matching TRBD1 (5 bases). Trimming left V 8 bases short and J 5 bases short, with 18 bases between. The CDR3 contains 14 residues. Germline CDR1 and CDR2: SEHNR and FQNEAQ (reference sequence). In nucleotides, the CDR3 is TGTGCCAGCGGGTCAGAATTGGGGCTAACTGAAGCTTTCTTT. Amino acid sequence: CASGSELGLTEAFF.

The chain combines TRBV5-6 with TRBJ2-6; no definite D call. Deletions cut 3 bases from V and 2 bases from J, with 9 bases between. CDR3 length: 15 residues. CDR1 and CDR2 (germline): SGHDT, YYEEEE. CDR3: CASSSQVAGANVLTF. The CDR3 nucleotides read TGTGCCAGCAGCTCGCAGGTCGCTGGGGCCAACGTCCTGACTTTC.

This chain joins TRBV11-2 and TRBJ2-7; TRBD1 or TRBD2 may be the D gene (5 bases each). CDR3 length equals 14 residues. V lost 2 bases to trimming and J lost 4 bases, with 12 bases between them. CDR1 and CDR2 from the germline V gene are SGHAT and FQNNGV. The CDR3 loop is CASSLYRGVYEQYF. The CDR3 nucleotides are TGTGCCAGCAGCTTATACCGAGGGGTTTACGAGCAGTACTTC.

The V call is TRBV10-2, the J call TRBJ2-7; D gene ambiguous. The CDR3 has 13 residues. The germline V gene has CDR1 WSHSY and CDR2 SAAADI. The V gene lost 5 bases and the J gene lost 3 bases, with 11 bases spanning the gap. As DNA, the CDR3 is TGCGCCAGCAGTTGGCAGGAAAACTACGAGCAGTACTTC. Amino acids: CASSWQENYEQYF.

The V and J genes are TRBV29-1 and TRBJ1-4; D is uncertain. Germline V gene sequence: CDR1 SQVTM, CDR2 ANQGSEA. Deletions cut 4 bases from V and 4 bases from J, with 10 bases between. The CDR3 spans 13 residues. The CDR3 DNA follows: TGCAGCGTTGCTTGGCGGCGTAATGAAAAACTGTTTTTT. This translates into CSVAWRRNEKLFF.

V is TRBV5-1 and J is TRBJ1-1; D is unresolved. The CDR3 runs 15 residues. Trimming removed 0 bases at V and 1 base at J, with 10 bases between. From germline, CDR1 is SGHRS and CDR2 YFSETQ. The CDR3 DNA reads TGCGCCAGCAGCTTGGCCCCCACAACGAACACTGAAGCTTTCTTT. Protein sequence: CASSLAPTTNTEAFF.

The chain is built from TRBV10-3 and TRBJ2-3; no clear D gene. V was trimmed by 4 bases and J by 2 bases, leaving 13 bases between them. The CDR3 sequence is 15 residues long. Germline V gene sequence: CDR1 ENHRY, CDR2 SYGVKD. CDR3 sequence (DNA): TGTGCCATCAGTGTGGGCGGAACGAACACAGATACGCAGTATTTT. This encodes CAISVGGTNTDTQYF.